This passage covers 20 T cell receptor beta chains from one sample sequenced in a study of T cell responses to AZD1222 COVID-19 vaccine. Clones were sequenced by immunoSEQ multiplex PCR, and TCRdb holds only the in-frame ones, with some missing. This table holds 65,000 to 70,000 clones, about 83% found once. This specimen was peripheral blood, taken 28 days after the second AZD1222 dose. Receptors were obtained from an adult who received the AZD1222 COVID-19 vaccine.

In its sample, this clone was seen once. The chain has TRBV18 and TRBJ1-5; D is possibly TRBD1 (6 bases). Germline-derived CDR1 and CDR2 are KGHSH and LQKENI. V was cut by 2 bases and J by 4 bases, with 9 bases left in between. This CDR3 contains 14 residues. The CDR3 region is CASSPTGNNQPQHF. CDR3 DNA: TGTGCCAGCTCACCAACAGGGAATAATCAGCCCCAGCATTTT.

CDR3 sequence reads: CASKSEPGNEKLFF. In DNA form, the CDR3 reads TGTGCCAGCAAATCGGAACCGGGGAACGAAAAACTGTTTTTT. The chain recombines TRBV7-2 with TRBJ1-4; no definite D call. CDR3 length equals 14 residues. In germline, CDR1 is SGHTA, CDR2 FQGNSA. V was shortened by 7 bases and J by 8 bases, with 17 bases between the two germline ends.

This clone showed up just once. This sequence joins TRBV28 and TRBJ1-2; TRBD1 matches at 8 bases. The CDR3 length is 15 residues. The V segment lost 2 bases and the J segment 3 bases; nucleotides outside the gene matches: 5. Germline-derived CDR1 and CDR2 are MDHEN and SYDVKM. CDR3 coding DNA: TGTGCCAGCAGTTTAGTCGGACAGGGAGACTATGGCTACACCTTC. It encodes CASSLVGQGDYGYTF.

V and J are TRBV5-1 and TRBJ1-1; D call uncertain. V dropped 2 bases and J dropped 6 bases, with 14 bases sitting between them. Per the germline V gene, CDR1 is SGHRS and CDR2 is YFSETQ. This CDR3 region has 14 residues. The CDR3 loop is CASSLGLFGAEAFF. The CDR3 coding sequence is TGCGCCAGCAGCTTAGGACTGTTTGGGGCTGAAGCTTTCTTT.

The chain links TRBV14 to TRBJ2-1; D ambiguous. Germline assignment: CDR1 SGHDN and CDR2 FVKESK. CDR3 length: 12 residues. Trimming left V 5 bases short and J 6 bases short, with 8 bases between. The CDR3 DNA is TGTGCCAGCAGCGGAACTCTCAATGAGCAGTTCTTC. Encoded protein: CASSGTLNEQFF. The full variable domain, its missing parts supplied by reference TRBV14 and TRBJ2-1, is EAGVTQFPSHSVIEKGQTVTLRCDPISGHDNLYWYRRVMGKEIKFLLHFVKESKQDESGMPNNRFLAERTGGTYSTLKVQPAELEDSGVYFCASSGTLNEQFFGPGTRLTVL.

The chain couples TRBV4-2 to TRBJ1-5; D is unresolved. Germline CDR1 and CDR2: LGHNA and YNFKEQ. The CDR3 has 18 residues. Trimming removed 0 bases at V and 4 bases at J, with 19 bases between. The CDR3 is CASSQEAVTLPKNQPQHF. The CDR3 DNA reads TGTGCCAGCAGCCAAGAAGCCGTCACCCTCCCTAAAAATCAGCCCCAGCATTTT.

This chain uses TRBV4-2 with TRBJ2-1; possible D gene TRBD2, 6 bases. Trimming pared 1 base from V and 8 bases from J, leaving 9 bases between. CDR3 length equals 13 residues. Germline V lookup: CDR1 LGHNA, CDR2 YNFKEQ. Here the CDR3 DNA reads TGTGCCAGCAGCCAAGCCGGGGGTTATGAGCAGTTCTTC. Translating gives CASSQAGGYEQFF.

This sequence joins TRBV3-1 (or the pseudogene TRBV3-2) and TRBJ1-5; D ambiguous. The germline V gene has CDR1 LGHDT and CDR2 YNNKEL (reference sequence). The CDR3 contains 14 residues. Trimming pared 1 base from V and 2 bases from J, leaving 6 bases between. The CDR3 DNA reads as TGTGCCAGCAGCCAAGGGTATGGCAATCAGCCCCAGCATTTT. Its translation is CASSQGYGNQPQHF.

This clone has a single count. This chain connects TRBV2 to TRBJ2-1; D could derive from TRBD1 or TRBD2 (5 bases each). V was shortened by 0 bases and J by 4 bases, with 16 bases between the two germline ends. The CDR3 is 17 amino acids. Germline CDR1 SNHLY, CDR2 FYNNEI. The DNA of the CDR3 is TGTGCCAGCAGTGAAGCTAGGGGTAGAGGGGCTTACAATGAGCAGTTCTTC. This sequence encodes CASSEARGRGAYNEQFF.

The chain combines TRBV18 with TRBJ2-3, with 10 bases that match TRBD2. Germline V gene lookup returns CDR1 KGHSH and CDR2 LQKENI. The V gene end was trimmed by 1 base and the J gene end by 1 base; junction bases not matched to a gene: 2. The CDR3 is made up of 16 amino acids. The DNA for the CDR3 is TGTGCCAGCTCACCACGCCTAGCGGGGGGCACAGATACGCAGTATTTT. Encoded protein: CASSPRLAGGTDTQYF. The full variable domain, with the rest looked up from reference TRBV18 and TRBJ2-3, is NAGVMQNPRHLVRRRGQEARLRCSPMKGHSHVYWYRQLPEEGLKFMVYLQKENIIDESGMPKERFSAEFPKEGPSILRIQQVVRGDSAAYFCASSPRLAGGTDTQYFGPGTRLTVL.

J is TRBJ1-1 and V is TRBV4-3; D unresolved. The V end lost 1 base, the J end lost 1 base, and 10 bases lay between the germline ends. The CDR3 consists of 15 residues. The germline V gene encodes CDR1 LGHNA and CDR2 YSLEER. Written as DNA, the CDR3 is TGCGCCAGCAGCCAAGTCCCTTACACGAACACTGAAGCTTTCTTT. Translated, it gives CASSQVPYTNTEAFF.

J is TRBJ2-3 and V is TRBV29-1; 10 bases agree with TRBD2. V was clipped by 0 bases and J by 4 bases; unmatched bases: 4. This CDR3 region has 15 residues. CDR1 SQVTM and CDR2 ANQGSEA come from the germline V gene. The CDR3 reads CSVEDGLAVADTQYF. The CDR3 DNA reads TGCAGCGTTGAAGATGGACTAGCGGTTGCAGATACGCAGTATTTT.

CDR3 DNA: TGTGCCAGCAGCTTGACAGGGTACATGCGCTACGAGCAGTACTTC. Its protein product is CASSLTGYMRYEQYF. The chain uses TRBV7-6 and TRBJ2-7; TRBD1 matches at 7 bases. The CDR3 is 15 amino acids. Per the germline V gene, CDR1 is SGHVS and CDR2 is FNYEAQ. Unmatched junction bases numbered 8, after V lost 3 bases and J lost 3 bases.

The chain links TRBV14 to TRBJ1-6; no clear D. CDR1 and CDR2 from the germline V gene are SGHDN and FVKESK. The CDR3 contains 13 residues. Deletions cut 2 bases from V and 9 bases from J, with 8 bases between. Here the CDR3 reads CASSQYAGSPLHF. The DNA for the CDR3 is TGTGCCAGCAGCCAATATGCCGGTTCACCCCTCCACTTT.

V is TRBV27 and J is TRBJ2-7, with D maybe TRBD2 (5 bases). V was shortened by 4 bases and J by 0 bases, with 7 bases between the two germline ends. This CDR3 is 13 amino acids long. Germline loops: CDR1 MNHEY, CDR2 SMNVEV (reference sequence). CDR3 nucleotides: TGTGCCAGCAGTTACGGGGTCTCCTACGAGCAGTACTTC. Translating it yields CASSYGVSYEQYF.

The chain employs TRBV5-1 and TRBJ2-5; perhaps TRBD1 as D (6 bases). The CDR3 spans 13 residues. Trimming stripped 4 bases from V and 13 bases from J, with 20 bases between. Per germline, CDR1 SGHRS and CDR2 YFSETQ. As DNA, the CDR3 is TGCGCCAGCAGCACTCCGGGACACCCTTGGGGGTACTTC. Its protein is CASSTPGHPWGYF. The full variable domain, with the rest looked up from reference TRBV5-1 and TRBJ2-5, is KAGVTQTPRYLIKTRGQQVTLSCSPISGHRSVSWYQQTPGQGLQFLFEYFSETQRNKGNFPGRFSGRQFSNSRSEMNVSTLELGDSALYLCASSTPGHPWGYFGPGTRLLVL.

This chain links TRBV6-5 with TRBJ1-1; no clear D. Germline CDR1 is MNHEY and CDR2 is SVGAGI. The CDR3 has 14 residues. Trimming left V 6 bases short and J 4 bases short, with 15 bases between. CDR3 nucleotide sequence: TGTGCCAGCAGCCCAGTAGGGATGGCCACTGAAGCTTTCTTT. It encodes CASSPVGMATEAFF.

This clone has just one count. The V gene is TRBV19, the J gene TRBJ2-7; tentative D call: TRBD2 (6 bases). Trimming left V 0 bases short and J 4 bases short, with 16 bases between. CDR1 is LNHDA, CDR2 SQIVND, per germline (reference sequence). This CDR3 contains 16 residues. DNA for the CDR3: TGTGCCAGTAGTATAGATTCGCTCCCGGGGGAATACGAGCAGTACTTC. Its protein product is CASSIDSLPGEYEQYF.

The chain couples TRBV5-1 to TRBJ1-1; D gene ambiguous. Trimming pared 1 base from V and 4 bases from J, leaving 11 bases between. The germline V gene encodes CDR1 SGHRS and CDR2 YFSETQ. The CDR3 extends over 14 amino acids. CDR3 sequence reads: CASSLFFQSTEAFF. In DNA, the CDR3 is TGCGCCAGCAGCTTGTTTTTTCAGAGCACTGAAGCTTTCTTT.

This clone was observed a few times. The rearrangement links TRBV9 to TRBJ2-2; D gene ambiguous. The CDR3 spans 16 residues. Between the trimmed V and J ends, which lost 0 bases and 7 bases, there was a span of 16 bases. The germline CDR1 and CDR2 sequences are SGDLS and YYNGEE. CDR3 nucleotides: TGTGCCAGCAGCGTAGGTCCCTCGGGTTATGGCGGGGAGCTGTTTTTT. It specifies CASSVGPSGYGGELFF.